The sequence of this TCR beta chain was determined in a study of cytomegalovirus exposure and HLA in healthy donors. Regarding the study as a whole: Later on, an analysis tied approximately 17,000 TCR beta sequences to HLA alleles at 0.05 false discovery rate.

60 Vbeta and 13 Jbeta primers were used in PCR. Clones were sequenced by immunoSEQ multiplex PCR, and TCRdb holds only the in-frame ones, with some missing. This table holds about 150,000 clones, 60% to 70% found once. CDR3 length: 17 residues. Looked up from germline, CDR1 is SGHTS and CDR2 is YDEGEE. Trimming took off 0 bases at V and 4 bases at J, with 19 bases between the two ends. On this clone: Its antigen is as yet unknown.

This chain uses TRBV5-8 with TRBJ1-2; D uncertain. Sequencing used PBMCs. This sequence was found in a woman aged 55 to 70 in good health and CMV-seropositive. CDR3 DNA: TGTGCCAGCAGCTTGGGAGGGCTACGCCGAACCGGCTATGGCTACACCTTC. Translation gives CASSLGGLRRTGYGYTF. Full variable domain (outside the CDR3, taken from reference TRBV5-8 and TRBJ1-2): EAGVTQSPTHLIKTRGQQATLRCSPISGHTSVYWYQQALGLGLQFLLWYDEGEERNRGNFPPRFSGRQFPNYSSELNVNALELEDSALYLCASSLGGLRRTGYGYTFGSGTRLTVV.